These T cell receptor beta chains were read from a single sample in a study of immune characterization of retroperitoneal liposarcoma. MiXCR, run by TCRdb on the PCR reads, gives a single entry per CDR3 protein. Of thousands of distinct CDR3 sequences listed, more than 30% are singletons. The sequenced sample consisted of blood. These receptors were taken from a female donor with retroperitoneal liposarcoma. Both conserved end residues are part of each CDR3. D genes are given only for firm matches. Only part of the rows carry a size: once, few, many, or a class if the clone is expanded.

clone size,J gene,V gene,D gene,CDR3 DNA,CDR3 protein
.,TRBJ2-1,TRBV6-5,.,TGTGCCAGCAGTTTAAACTCCTACAATGAGCAGTTCTTC,CASSLNSYNEQFF
medium-sized,TRBJ2-3,TRBV11-3,TRBD1,TGTGCCAGCTCGGGGACAGGGTTAAACACAGATACGCAGTATTTT,CASSGTGLNTDTQYF
.,TRBJ1-2,TRBV6-1,.,TGTGCCAGCAGTAGCCAAAATTCGGGAGCTAACTATGGCTACACCTTC,CASSSQNSGANYGYTF
.,TRBJ2-3,TRBV7-2,.,TGTGCCAGCAGCCTTGGGACGGCAGGTGGAGATACGCAGTATTTT,CASSLGTAGGDTQYF
.,TRBJ2-5,TRBV6-1,.,TGTGCCAGCGGCCCGGCTGGGGAGCTACCGTACTTC,CASGPAGELPYF
.,TRBJ1-3,TRBV4-1,.,TGCGCCAGCAGCCAACGGGGGGTCGGGGACACCATATATTTT,CASSQRGVGDTIYF
.,TRBJ2-2,TRBV6-8,.,TGTGCCGGTTACAGGGTCACCGGGGAGCTGTTTTTT,CAGYRVTGELFF
medium-sized,TRBJ2-1,TRBV6-1,.,TGTGCCAGCAGTGAAGGTTTGAGCCTCGGAACCCAGTTCTTC,CASSEGLSLGTQFF
few,TRBJ2-5,TRBV7-2,TRBD2,TGTGCCAGCAGCCCACGCCCCTCGCTAGCGGGGATGCAAGAGACCCAGTACTTC,CASSPRPSLAGMQETQYF
medium-sized,TRBJ2-7,TRBV12-3/TRBV12-4,TRBD1,TGTGCCAGCAGGGGGACAGCCAGCGACGAGCAGTACTTC,CASRGTASDEQYF
medium-sized,TRBJ2-5,TRBV12-3/TRBV12-4,.,TGTGCCAGCAGTCCAAACCCGGGCGGGGGCGGATTCTTC,CASSPNPGGGGFF
medium-sized,TRBJ2-5,TRBV6-6,.,TGTGCCAGCAGTTACGGCCTAGGACAAGAGACCCAGTACTTC,CASSYGLGQETQYF
medium-sized,TRBJ2-3,TRBV6-4,TRBD2,TGTGCCAGCAGTGAAGGCGGGGGGGCCGCAGATACGCAGTATTTT,CASSEGGGAADTQYF
.,TRBJ2-1,TRBV4-1,TRBD1,TGCGCCAGCAGCCAAGATTCCCCGGGACAGGGGAACAATGAGCAGTTCTTC,CASSQDSPGQGNNEQFF
.,TRBJ2-5,TRBV7-2,.,TGTGCCAGCAGCCGCGACAGACAAGAGACCCAGTACTTC,CASSRDRQETQYF
.,TRBJ2-5,TRBV6-1,.,TGTGCCAGCAGTGAGGGGTACCGCGAGACCCAGTACTTC,CASSEGYRETQYF
large,TRBJ2-1,TRBV6-5,.,TGTGCCAGCAGTTACGGGGGACTCCTCGGGGAGCAGTTCTTC,CASSYGGLLGEQFF
.,TRBJ2-7,TRBV6-1,TRBD1,TGTGCCAGCAGGGCGGGACAGGGCTACGAGCAGTACTTC,CASRAGQGYEQYF
few,TRBJ2-5,TRBV6-1,TRBD2,TGTGCCAGCCCTAGACTAGCGGGAGGTGGGGAGACCCAGTACTTC,CASPRLAGGGETQYF
few,TRBJ1-1,TRBV6-4,.,TGTGCCAGCAGTGATGGGGATGGAGGTGAAGCTTTCTTT,CASSDGDGGEAFF
.,TRBJ2-7,TRBV10-2,TRBD2,TGCGCCAGCAGGGATAACCCGGGACTAGCGGGCCTCTCCTACGAGCAGTACTTC,CASRDNPGLAGLSYEQYF
once,TRBJ2-7,TRBV7-6,.,TGTGCCAGCAGCTTATCTCCCGGGGACGAGCAGTACTTC,CASSLSPGDEQYF
few,TRBJ2-7,TRBV6-1,TRBD1,TGTGCCAGCAGTCAACAGGGGGCCCCCTACAATGAGCAGTACTTC,CASSQQGAPYNEQYF
few,TRBJ2-7,TRBV6-9,.,TGTGCCAGCAGCAGGGACCCAGGCGAGCAGTACTTC,CASSRDPGEQYF
.,TRBJ2-2,TRBV6-1,TRBD1,TGTGCCAGCAGTCCCAAAATAGGGGCTACAGGGGCAGCCGGGGAGCTGTTTTTT,CASSPKIGATGAAGELFF
few,TRBJ2-3,TRBV5-4,.,TGTGCCAGCAGCTTGGGGGTGAGGGGCACAGATACGCAGTATTTT,CASSLGVRGTDTQYF
large,TRBJ2-5,TRBV27,.,TGTGCCAGCAGTTTATCGGGGACTCCAGGGGAGACCCAGTACTTC,CASSLSGTPGETQYF
large,TRBJ2-1,TRBV6-1,TRBD2,TGTGCCAGCAGTTATCGCGGGGGTCTGACCAATGAGCAGTTCTTC,CASSYRGGLTNEQFF
medium-sized,TRBJ2-3,TRBV10-1,TRBD2,TGCGCCAGCAGTGATATTAGCGGGAGCAGTACAGATACGCAGTATTTT,CASSDISGSSTDTQYF
.,TRBJ2-1,TRBV27,TRBD1,TGTGCCAGCAGTTTAATCGTGGGACAGTCCTACAATGAGCAGTTCTTC,CASSLIVGQSYNEQFF
.,TRBJ2-5,TRBV6-6,.,TGTGCCAGCAGGCTGAATCAAGAGACCCAGTACTTC,CASRLNQETQYF
.,TRBJ2-1,TRBV4-1,.,TGCGCCAGCAGCCCATCAGGGGATGAGCAGTTCTTC,CASSPSGDEQFF
few,TRBJ2-1,TRBV6-1,TRBD1,TGTGCCAGCAGTTATTACAGGGGCGGTGGGTACAATGAGCAGTTCTTC,CASSYYRGGGYNEQFF
few,TRBJ2-3,TRBV10-1,.,TGCGCCAGCAGTGAGACTAGCACAGATACGCAGTATTTT,CASSETSTDTQYF
.,TRBJ2-3,TRBV3-1,.,TGTGCCAGCAGCCAAAGTCAGGGGGGGGCGGCGAATACGCAGTATTTT,CASSQSQGGAANTQYF
.,TRBJ2-7,TRBV20-1,TRBD1,TGCAGTGCTACACAAAGGACAGGGATCTACGAGCAGTACTTC,CSATQRTGIYEQYF
.,TRBJ2-4,TRBV5-1,TRBD2,TGCGCCAGCAGCTCGGGACTAGCGGCCTCGGACATTCAGTACTTC,CASSSGLAASDIQYF
few,TRBJ2-5,TRBV7-2,TRBD2,TGTGCCAGCAGCTTAAAAGCGGGGGGACACCAAGAGACCCAGTACTTC,CASSLKAGGHQETQYF
few,TRBJ2-3,TRBV6-1,.,TGTGCCAGCAGTGTAAGGGGGAGGGGGCGTTGGTCAGATACGCAGTATTTT,CASSVRGRGRWSDTQYF
medium-sized,TRBJ2-2,TRBV12-3/TRBV12-4,TRBD1,TGTGCCAGCAGTTTCCGCGGGCTACCGGGGTGGGACAGCGGGGAGCTGTTTTTT,CASSFRGLPGWDSGELFF
few,TRBJ2-1,TRBV27,.,TGTGCCAGCAGTTCTAGACTGAGGATGTTCTTC,CASSSRLRMFF
few,TRBJ2-2,TRBV11-3,TRBD2,TGTGCCAGCAGCCCCCGGACTAGCAGTGGCACCGGGGAGCTGTTTTTT,CASSPRTSSGTGELFF